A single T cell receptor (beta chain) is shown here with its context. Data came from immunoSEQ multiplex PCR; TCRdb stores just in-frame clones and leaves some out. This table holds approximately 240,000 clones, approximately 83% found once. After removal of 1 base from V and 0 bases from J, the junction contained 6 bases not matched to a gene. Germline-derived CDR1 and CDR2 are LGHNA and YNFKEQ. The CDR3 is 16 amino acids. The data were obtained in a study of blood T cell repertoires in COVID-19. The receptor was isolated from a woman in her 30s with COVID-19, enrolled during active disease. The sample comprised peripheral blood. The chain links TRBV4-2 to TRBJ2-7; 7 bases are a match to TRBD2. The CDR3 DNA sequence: TGTGCCAGCAGCCAAGCGGTGGGCGGGAGCTCCTACGAGCAGTACTTC. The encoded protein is CASSQAVGGSSYEQYF.